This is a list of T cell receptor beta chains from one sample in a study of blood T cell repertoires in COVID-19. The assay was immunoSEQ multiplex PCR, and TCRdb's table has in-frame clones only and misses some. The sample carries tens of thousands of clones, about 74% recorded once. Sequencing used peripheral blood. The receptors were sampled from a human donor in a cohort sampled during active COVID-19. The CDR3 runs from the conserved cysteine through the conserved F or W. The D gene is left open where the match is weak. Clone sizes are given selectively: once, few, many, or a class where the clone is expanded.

CDR3nt: TGTGCCAGCAGCGTAGTCTCTGCGGGAGAGCAGTACTTC; CDR3aa: CASSVVSAGEQYF; d_gene: NA; j_gene: TRBJ2-7; abundance: NA; v_gene: TRBV9
CDR3nt: TGTGCCAGCAGCCGGAAGGGTACAGGGTCGTACACAGATACGCAGTATTTT; CDR3aa: CASSRKGTGSYTDTQYF; d_gene: NA; j_gene: TRBJ2-3; abundance: few; v_gene: TRBV27
CDR3nt: TGTGCCAGCAGGCATCAACGACAGGGGGCTGATTCACCCCTCCACTTT; CDR3aa: CASRHQRQGADSPLHF; d_gene: TRBD1; j_gene: TRBJ1-6; abundance: NA; v_gene: TRBV11-2
CDR3nt: TGTGCCAGCAGCTTCAGGGGCCTCTATGGCTACACCTTC; CDR3aa: CASSFRGLYGYTF; d_gene: NA; j_gene: TRBJ1-2; abundance: NA; v_gene: TRBV11-2
CDR3nt: TGTGCCAGCAGCCAAACTGCGGGTACGCAGTATTTT; CDR3aa: CASSQTAGTQYF; d_gene: NA; j_gene: TRBJ2-3; abundance: NA; v_gene: TRBV7-2
CDR3nt: TGTGCCAGCTCCCAACCAGGGGCCCGGACTAGCGGGAGGGCCAGAGGCTACAATGAGCAGTTCTTC; CDR3aa: CASSQPGARTSGRARGYNEQFF; d_gene: TRBD2; j_gene: TRBJ2-1; abundance: few; v_gene: TRBV18
CDR3nt: TGTGCCAGCAGCGTTACTAGCGGGAGGGCGTCAGATACGCAGTATTTT; CDR3aa: CASSVTSGRASDTQYF; d_gene: TRBD2; j_gene: TRBJ2-3; abundance: NA; v_gene: TRBV6-2/TRBV6-3
CDR3nt: TGTGCCAGCAGCAGGACAGTCGATCAGCCCCAGCATTTT; CDR3aa: CASSRTVDQPQHF; d_gene: NA; j_gene: TRBJ1-5; abundance: NA; v_gene: TRBV3-1/TRBV3-2
CDR3nt: TGTGCCAGCGAGGGGGGGGTTGGCTACACCTTC; CDR3aa: CASEGGVGYTF; d_gene: NA; j_gene: TRBJ1-2; abundance: NA; v_gene: TRBV21-1
CDR3nt: TGTGCCAGCATGGGCCCGCCAGAATCCTACAATGAGCAGTTCTTC; CDR3aa: CASMGPPESYNEQFF; d_gene: NA; j_gene: TRBJ2-1; abundance: NA; v_gene: TRBV28
CDR3nt: TGCAGCGTCCTAGAGGCAGGGGGAACAACTGAAGCTTTCTTT; CDR3aa: CSVLEAGGTTEAFF; d_gene: TRBD1; j_gene: TRBJ1-1; abundance: NA; v_gene: TRBV29-1
CDR3nt: TGTGCCAGCAGTCCCGGGACTAGTGGCTACACCTTC; CDR3aa: CASSPGTSGYTF; d_gene: NA; j_gene: TRBJ1-2; abundance: NA; v_gene: TRBV12-3/TRBV12-4
CDR3nt: TGTGCCAGCAGCCTGGGCCTGAGCTCCTACAATGAGCAGTTCTTC; CDR3aa: CASSLGLSSYNEQFF; d_gene: NA; j_gene: TRBJ2-1; abundance: NA; v_gene: TRBV7-2
CDR3nt: TGTGCCAGCAGTTCGGGATATGAGCAGTTCTTC; CDR3aa: CASSSGYEQFF; d_gene: NA; j_gene: TRBJ2-1; abundance: NA; v_gene: TRBV12-3/TRBV12-4
CDR3nt: TGTGCCTGGAGTGGGGGCCTTCACGGGGAGCTGTTTTTT; CDR3aa: CAWSGGLHGELFF; d_gene: NA; j_gene: TRBJ2-2; abundance: NA; v_gene: TRBV30
CDR3nt: TGTGCCAGCTCACCCCGAGCTAGCGACACCGGGGAGCTGTTTTTT; CDR3aa: CASSPRASDTGELFF; d_gene: NA; j_gene: TRBJ2-2; abundance: once; v_gene: TRBV18
CDR3nt: TGTGCCAGCGGAGACCAAGTGGCTGGAAACACCATATATTTT; CDR3aa: CASGDQVAGNTIYF; d_gene: NA; j_gene: TRBJ1-3; abundance: few; v_gene: TRBV28
CDR3nt: TGTGCCACCAGTGATTTAGGAGGGCTGGCCACCGGGGAGCTGTTTTTT; CDR3aa: CATSDLGGLATGELFF; d_gene: NA; j_gene: TRBJ2-2; abundance: few; v_gene: TRBV24-1
CDR3nt: TGTGCCAGCTCACCTTCTTCAGGACTCGCGAACACTGAAGCTTTCTTT; CDR3aa: CASSPSSGLANTEAFF; d_gene: NA; j_gene: TRBJ1-1; abundance: NA; v_gene: TRBV18
CDR3nt: TGTGCCAGCAGTGACAGGGGATCAGGGGCCAACGTCCTGACTTTC; CDR3aa: CASSDRGSGANVLTF; d_gene: NA; j_gene: TRBJ2-6; abundance: NA; v_gene: TRBV6-1
CDR3nt: TGTGCCAGCAGCTCCATTAGTAGATCTGAAGCTTTCTTT; CDR3aa: CASSSISRSEAFF; d_gene: NA; j_gene: TRBJ1-1; abundance: NA; v_gene: TRBV11-2
CDR3nt: TGTGCCATCAGTGGCGGACAGGGAATGGGAAAACTGTTTTTT; CDR3aa: CAISGGQGMGKLFF; d_gene: TRBD1; j_gene: TRBJ1-4; abundance: NA; v_gene: TRBV10-3
CDR3nt: TGTGCCAGCAGTCGCGGATCGAACACTGAAGCTTTCTTT; CDR3aa: CASSRGSNTEAFF; d_gene: NA; j_gene: TRBJ1-1; abundance: few; v_gene: TRBV2
CDR3nt: TGTGCCAGCAGCTTATGGTCGGCCAAACGGAGCTCCTACGAGCAGTACTTC; CDR3aa: CASSLWSAKRSSYEQYF; d_gene: NA; j_gene: TRBJ2-7; abundance: NA; v_gene: TRBV7-9
CDR3nt: TGTGCCAGCACCCTAGCGGGAGGCAAAGCTTCCTACAATGAGCAGTTCTTC; CDR3aa: CASTLAGGKASYNEQFF; d_gene: TRBD2; j_gene: TRBJ2-1; abundance: NA; v_gene: TRBV5-5
CDR3nt: TGTGCCAGCAGCCCCGGGACATACGAGCAGTACTTC; CDR3aa: CASSPGTYEQYF; d_gene: NA; j_gene: TRBJ2-7; abundance: once; v_gene: TRBV3-1/TRBV3-2
CDR3nt: TGTGCCAGCAGTGACAACTGGGAGACCCAGTACTTC; CDR3aa: CASSDNWETQYF; d_gene: NA; j_gene: TRBJ2-5; abundance: NA; v_gene: TRBV6-1
CDR3nt: TGTGCCAGCAGCCGAGACCCGGGGAGCTCCTACAATGAGCAGTTCTTC; CDR3aa: CASSRDPGSSYNEQFF; d_gene: NA; j_gene: TRBJ2-1; abundance: NA; v_gene: TRBV9
CDR3nt: TGTGCCACCAGTGGTCCTTCCAGAACCGGGGAGCTGTTTTTT; CDR3aa: CATSGPSRTGELFF; d_gene: NA; j_gene: TRBJ2-2; abundance: few; v_gene: TRBV24-1
CDR3nt: TGCAGCGTCAGGAGCGGGAGGGCAGCCGAGCAGTACTTC; CDR3aa: CSVRSGRAAEQYF; d_gene: TRBD2; j_gene: TRBJ2-7; abundance: NA; v_gene: TRBV29-1
CDR3nt: TGTGCCAGCAGCTTAACGGGAGGGGGTGTCTTCTACGAGCAGTACTTC; CDR3aa: CASSLTGGGVFYEQYF; d_gene: TRBD2; j_gene: TRBJ2-7; abundance: NA; v_gene: TRBV7-2
CDR3nt: TGTGCCAGCAGCTTTAGTTTCTACGAGCAGTACTTC; CDR3aa: CASSFSFYEQYF; d_gene: NA; j_gene: TRBJ2-7; abundance: NA; v_gene: TRBV11-2
CDR3nt: TGTGCCAGCAGTCCTACAGGGGGAAATTCACCCCTCCACTTT; CDR3aa: CASSPTGGNSPLHF; d_gene: TRBD1; j_gene: TRBJ1-6; abundance: NA; v_gene: TRBV28
CDR3nt: TGTGCCAGCAGTTTAGCTAGTCCGGAGTTTCGGTACTTC; CDR3aa: CASSLASPEFRYF; d_gene: NA; j_gene: TRBJ2-7; abundance: NA; v_gene: TRBV12-3/TRBV12-4
CDR3nt: TGTGCCAGCAGTTCGCCTAGATTAGAGCAGTTCTTC; CDR3aa: CASSSPRLEQFF; d_gene: NA; j_gene: TRBJ2-1; abundance: NA; v_gene: TRBV28
CDR3nt: TGTGCCAGCACTTCCTTTGGGGGACAGGCGGATGGGAGGGTGTTCTCTGGAAACACCATATATTTT; CDR3aa: CASTSFGGQADGRVFSGNTIYF; d_gene: TRBD1; j_gene: TRBJ1-3; abundance: once; v_gene: TRBV28
CDR3nt: TGCAGCGCTCCACCCGGGAAAGGCAATGAGCAGTTCTTC; CDR3aa: CSAPPGKGNEQFF; d_gene: NA; j_gene: TRBJ2-1; abundance: few; v_gene: TRBV29-1
CDR3nt: TGTGCCAGCAGCCAAGAGGAAGGGGCGCGCGTGGGTTCGTACGAGCAGTACTTC; CDR3aa: CASSQEEGARVGSYEQYF; d_gene: NA; j_gene: TRBJ2-7; abundance: NA; v_gene: TRBV4-2
CDR3nt: TGTGCCAGCAGTCGGACTAGCGGGCTCAATGAGCAGTTCTTC; CDR3aa: CASSRTSGLNEQFF; d_gene: TRBD2; j_gene: TRBJ2-1; abundance: NA; v_gene: TRBV6-5
CDR3nt: TGTGCCAGCATTGGGACAGAGAACACCGGGGAGCTGTTTTTT; CDR3aa: CASIGTENTGELFF; d_gene: TRBD1; j_gene: TRBJ2-2; abundance: once; v_gene: TRBV28
CDR3nt: TGTGCCAGCAGGGGACTAGCGGGAGGGGAGCAGTTCTTC; CDR3aa: CASRGLAGGEQFF; d_gene: TRBD2; j_gene: TRBJ2-1; abundance: NA; v_gene: TRBV27